This T cell receptor (beta chain) was retrieved from a study of T cell changes during pregnancy in multiple sclerosis. The ends were cut back, 0 bases at V and 12 bases at J, with 9 bases in the middle. Germline CDR1 and CDR2: LGHNA and YNFKEQ. This CDR3 region has 12 residues. Profiling relied on immunoSEQ multiplex PCR, and the TCRdb table lists in-frame clones only, not all of them. This table holds 65,000 to 90,000 clones, roughly nine tenths found once. The chain employs TRBV4-2 and TRBJ2-1; possibly TRBD2 for D (6 bases). Sequenced here: peripheral blood, sampled in the first trimester of pregnancy. The sequence came from a female donor with multiple sclerosis, enrolled in a pregnancy study. Written as DNA, the CDR3 is TGTGCCAGCAGCCAAGATATGGGGGGGCAGTTCTTC. Translating gives CASSQDMGGQFF.